This T cell receptor beta chain comes out of a study of T cell responses to AZD1222 COVID-19 vaccine. Per the germline V gene, CDR1 is SGHRS and CDR2 is YFSETQ. CDR3 length: 16 amino acids. Between the trimmed V and J ends, which lost 0 bases and 5 bases, there was a span of 17 bases. Concerning this clone itself: Antigen: not known.

Study observations and caveats: Donor demographics were predominantly white British with a female majority; clonal diversity may be underestimated.

TCRdb's copy holds only in-frame clones and misses some; the assay was immunoSEQ multiplex PCR. The sample yields about 130,000 clones, 75% to 90% seen once. The sample in question was peripheral blood, obtained on day 0 of AZD1222 vaccination. The chain carries TRBV5-1 and TRBJ1-1, with D possibly being TRBD1 (5 bases). This clonotype was sampled from an adult in good health. The CDR3 coding sequence is TGCGCCAGCAGCTTGGGGCAGGGCAACGCGGGGACTGAAGCTTTCTTT. The encoded protein is CASSLGQGNAGTEAFF.